This T cell receptor (beta chain) was recorded in a study of T cell responses to AZD1222 COVID-19 vaccine. Assay used: immunoSEQ multiplex PCR; TCRdb lists only in-frame clones, some missing. The data contain under 200,000 clones, over 85% of them singletons. As to this clone: Its matching antigen is unknown.

The germline V gene has CDR1 GTSNPN and CDR2 SVGIG (reference sequence). Between the trimmed V and J ends, which lost 4 bases and 7 bases, there was a span of 10 bases. CDR3 size: 11 residues. Overall study results and limits: Clonal diversity may have been underestimated in mostly white British donors. Repertoires were sampled only after the peak T cell response. Reportedly, nearly half the spike-specific TCRs target unmutated variant regions. Regions 160-218 and 743-854 held dominance among vaccine-associated CD4 TCRs, which spanned spike.

This TCR derives from an adult who received the MenACWY meningococcal vaccine as a control. The chain links TRBV30 to TRBJ1-1; D is unclear. The sample here was peripheral blood, taken 28 days after the second dose of the MenACWY control vaccine. CDR3 in amino acids: CAWNTEIEAFF. The CDR3 DNA reads as TGTGCCTGGAATACCGAGATTGAAGCTTTCTTT.